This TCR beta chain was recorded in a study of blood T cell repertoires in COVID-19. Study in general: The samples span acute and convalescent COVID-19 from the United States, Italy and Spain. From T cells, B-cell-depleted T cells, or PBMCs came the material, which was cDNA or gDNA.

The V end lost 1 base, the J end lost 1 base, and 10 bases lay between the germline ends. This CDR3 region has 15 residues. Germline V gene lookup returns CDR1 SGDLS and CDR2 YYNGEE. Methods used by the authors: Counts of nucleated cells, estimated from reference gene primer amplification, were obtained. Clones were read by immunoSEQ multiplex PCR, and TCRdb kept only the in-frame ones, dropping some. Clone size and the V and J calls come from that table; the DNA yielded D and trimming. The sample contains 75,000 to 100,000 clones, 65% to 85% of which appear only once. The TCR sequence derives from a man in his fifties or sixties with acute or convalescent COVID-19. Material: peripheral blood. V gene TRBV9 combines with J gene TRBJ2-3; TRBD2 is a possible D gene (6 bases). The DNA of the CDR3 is TGTGCCAGCAGCGTACGGGCTAGCGGCACAGATACGCAGTATTTT. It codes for CASSVRASGTDTQYF.